This TCR beta chain was recovered during a study of blood T cell repertoires in COVID-19 (TCRdb year 2020). With regard to the full study: The collaborator samples originated in the United States, Italy and Spain and spanned the acute and convalescent phases of COVID-19. The prospective study material was composed of cDNA or gDNA derived from T cells, B-cell-depleted T cells, or PBMCs. The dataset comprised deeply sampled blood TCRbeta repertoires from subjects exposed to, actively infected with, or recovered from COVID-19. The repertoires were released in a freely available public database intended as a resource for research on the immune response to SARS-CoV-2. The samples were drawn from two sources: the first 160 participants of the ongoing ImmuneRACE study, and 1,000 to 1,500 subjects contributed by 6 global collaborators. The sample metadata nearly always contained a de-identified subject ID, COVID-19 status, age in years and sex. HLA class I and class II types, where available, came from metadata supplied by the sample provider rather than from assay-based typing.

The germline V gene gives CDR1 as MNHEY and CDR2 as SVGAGI. Counted from cysteine to phenylalanine, this CDR3 has 16 amino acids. The DNA shown is the 48-base CDR3, in frame from base 1. Here V drops 0 bases and J drops 0 bases, and the junction holds 4 bases not matched to any gene. The study at large found these results: How much clinical and demographic metadata was included differed by source and by participant, and the metadata was provided uncurated.

Collaborating institutions collected whole blood in K2EDTA tubes following their own protocols. For TCRbeta analysis, collaborator samples were shipped as frozen whole blood, as isolated PBMCs, or as DNA extracted from either sample type. TCRbeta CDR3 regions were amplified from genomic DNA using the immunoSEQ Assay, a bias-controlled multiplex PCR. Per the source publication's procedure: The number of nucleated cells in each sample was estimated by amplification of reference gene primers within the assay. To quantify the absolute abundance of each unique TCRbeta CDR3 rearrangement, sequence reads were collapsed and filtered. For each sample, productive Simpson clonality was calculated by taking the square root of Simpson's diversity index across productive rearrangements. Imported from immuneACCESS, the table was reduced by TCRdb to in-frame sequences with V and J called. These copies leave out some clones; in studies compared against another copy, an unresolved V gene accounts for under half, and the cause of the remainder is not known. The D gene and trimming were derived from the DNA, and the V and J assignments and clone size from that table. This sample is represented by fewer than 250,000 clones; around 86% of them were singletons. Around 2.7% of the sample is taken by the ten largest.

A word on this clone: Its antigen specificity is not known. No much larger clone exists at a distance of one base, and base qualities are not known.

Sequenced material: peripheral blood. This TCR came from a man in his sixties with acute or convalescent COVID-19. The sequence links TRBV6-5 to TRBJ2-7; 8 bases in the junction line up with TRBD1. The nucleotides read TGTGCCAGCAGTTACTCCGGGACAGGAGGCTCCTACGAGCAGTACTTC. This sequence encodes CASSYSGTGGSYEQYF.